The entry below gives a single T cell receptor (beta chain) sequence along with its context. Its antigen is as yet unknown. This sample was taken from a study of T cell repertoires in cytomegalovirus infection. On the study more broadly: Public TCR beta signatures marked donors with CMV infection and the matching HLA. Study outcomes and limitations: The ex vivo response showed dominance by HLA-C-restricted CMV-specific TCR beta clonotypes.

V lost 7 bases, J lost 9 bases, and 10 bases lay in between. This CDR3 region has 11 residues. Per germline, CDR1 MNHEY and CDR2 SVGAGI. From the reads, TCRdb called clonotypes with MiXCR, one entry per CDR3 protein. The table has approximately 730,000 distinct CDR3 sequences, 25% to 30% seen once. The chain employs TRBV6-5 and TRBJ2-1, with D possibly TRBD1 on 6 matching bases. This TCR derives from a human donor in good health (CMV status not recorded). Some clones in this sample may be carry-over from other donors' samples. The material sequenced was cultured CD8+ T cells from PBMCs, taken from culture after CMV antigen stimulation. CDR3 amino acids: CASTKGGEQFF. Here the CDR3 DNA reads TGTGCCAGCACCAAAGGGGGTGAGCAGTTCTTC.